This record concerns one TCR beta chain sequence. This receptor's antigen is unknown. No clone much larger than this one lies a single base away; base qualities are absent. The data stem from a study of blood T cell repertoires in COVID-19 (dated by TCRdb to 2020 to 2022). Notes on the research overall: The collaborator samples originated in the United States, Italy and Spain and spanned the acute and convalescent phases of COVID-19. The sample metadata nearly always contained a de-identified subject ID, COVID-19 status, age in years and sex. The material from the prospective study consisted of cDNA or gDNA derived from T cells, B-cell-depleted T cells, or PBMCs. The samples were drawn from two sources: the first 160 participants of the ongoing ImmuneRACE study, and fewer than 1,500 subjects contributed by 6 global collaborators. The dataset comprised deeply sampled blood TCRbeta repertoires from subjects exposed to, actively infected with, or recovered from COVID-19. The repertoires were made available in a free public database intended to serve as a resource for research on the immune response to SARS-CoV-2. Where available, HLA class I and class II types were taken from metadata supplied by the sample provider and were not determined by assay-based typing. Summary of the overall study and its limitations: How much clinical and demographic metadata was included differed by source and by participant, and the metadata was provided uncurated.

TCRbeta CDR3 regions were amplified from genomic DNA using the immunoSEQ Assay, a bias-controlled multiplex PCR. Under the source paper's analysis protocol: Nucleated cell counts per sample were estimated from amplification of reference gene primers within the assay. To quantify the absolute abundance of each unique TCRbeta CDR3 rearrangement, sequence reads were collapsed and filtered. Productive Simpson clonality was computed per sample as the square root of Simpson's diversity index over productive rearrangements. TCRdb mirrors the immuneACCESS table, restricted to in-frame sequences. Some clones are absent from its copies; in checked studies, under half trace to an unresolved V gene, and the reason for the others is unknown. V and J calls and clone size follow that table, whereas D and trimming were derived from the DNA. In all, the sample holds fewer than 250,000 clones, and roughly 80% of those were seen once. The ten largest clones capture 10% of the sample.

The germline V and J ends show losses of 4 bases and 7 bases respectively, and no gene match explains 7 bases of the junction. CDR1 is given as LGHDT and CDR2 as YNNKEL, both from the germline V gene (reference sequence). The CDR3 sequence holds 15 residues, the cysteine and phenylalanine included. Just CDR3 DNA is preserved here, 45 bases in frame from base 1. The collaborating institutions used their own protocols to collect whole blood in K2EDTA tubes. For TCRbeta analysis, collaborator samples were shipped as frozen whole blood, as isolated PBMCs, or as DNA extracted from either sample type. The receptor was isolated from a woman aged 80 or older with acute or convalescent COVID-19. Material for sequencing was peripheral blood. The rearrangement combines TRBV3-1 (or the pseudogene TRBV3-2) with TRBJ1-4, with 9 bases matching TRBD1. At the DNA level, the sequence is TGTGCCAGCAGCCGATCACAGGGGGCCGGTGAAAAACTGTTTTTT. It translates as CASSRSQGAGEKLFF.